This T cell receptor beta chain came from a study of control samples from healthy donors and cancer patients. The CDR3 is made up of 13 amino acids. Germline-derived CDR1 and CDR2 are GTSNPN and SVGIG (reference sequence). Trimming at V came to 6 bases and at J to 8 bases, leaving 7 bases not matched to a gene. The data were produced by immunoSEQ multiplex PCR, yet TCRdb's version contains in-frame clones alone and is incomplete. This table holds 150,000 to 160,000 clones, about 93% found once. V is TRBV30 and J is TRBJ1-4; 9 bases line up with TRBD1. The sequence derives from a man between 45 and 60 years old in good health. Material for sequencing was blood. CDR3 DNA: TGTGCCTGTATGGACAGGGGTGAAGAAAAACTGTTTTTT. Its protein is CACMDRGEEKLFF.